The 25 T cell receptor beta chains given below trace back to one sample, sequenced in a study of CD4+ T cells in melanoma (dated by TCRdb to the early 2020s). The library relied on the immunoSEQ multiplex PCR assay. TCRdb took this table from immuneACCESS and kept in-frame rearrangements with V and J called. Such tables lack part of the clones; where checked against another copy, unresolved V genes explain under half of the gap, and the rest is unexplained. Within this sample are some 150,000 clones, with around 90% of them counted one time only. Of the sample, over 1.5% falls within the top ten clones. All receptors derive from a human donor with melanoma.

CDR3: CASMAQGRTDTQYF. CDR3 in DNA: TGTGCCAGTATGGCCCAGGGACGCACAGATACGCAGTATTTT. The V and J genes are TRBV19 and TRBJ2-3; D possibly matches TRBD1 or TRBD2 (5 bases each). This CDR3 is 14 amino acids long. CDR1 and CDR2 from the germline V gene are LNHDA and SQIVND (reference sequence). The V end lost 7 bases, the J end lost 1 base, and 12 bases lay between the germline ends.

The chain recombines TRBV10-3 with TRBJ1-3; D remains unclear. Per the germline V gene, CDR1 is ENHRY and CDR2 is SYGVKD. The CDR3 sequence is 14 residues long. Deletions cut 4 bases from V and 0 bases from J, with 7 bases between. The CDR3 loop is CAISVQNSGNTIYF. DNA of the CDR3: TGTGCCATCAGTGTCCAGAACTCTGGAAACACCATATATTTT.

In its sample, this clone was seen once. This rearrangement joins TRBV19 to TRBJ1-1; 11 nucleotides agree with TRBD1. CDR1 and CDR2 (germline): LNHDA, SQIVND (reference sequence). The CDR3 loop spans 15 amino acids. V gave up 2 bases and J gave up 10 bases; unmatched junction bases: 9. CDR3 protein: CASSIFWDRGLVAFF. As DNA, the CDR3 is TGTGCCAGTAGTATATTCTGGGACAGGGGGTTAGTAGCTTTCTTT.

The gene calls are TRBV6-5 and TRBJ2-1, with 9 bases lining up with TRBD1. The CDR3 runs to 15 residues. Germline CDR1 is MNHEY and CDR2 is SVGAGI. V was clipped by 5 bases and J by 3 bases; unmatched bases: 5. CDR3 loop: CASSRDRAFYNEQFF. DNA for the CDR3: TGTGCCAGCAGTCGGGACAGGGCCTTCTACAATGAGCAGTTCTTC.

The CDR3 DNA reads TGTGCCAGTAGTATGGGGCCCAGGGGCGATTACGAGCAGTACTTC. Residues: CASSMGPRGDYEQYF. This chain uses TRBV19 with TRBJ2-7; tentative D call: TRBD1 (6 bases). The CDR3 contains 15 residues. Trimming stripped 3 bases from V and 4 bases from J, with 16 bases between. Germline V gene sequence: CDR1 LNHDA, CDR2 SQIVND (reference sequence).

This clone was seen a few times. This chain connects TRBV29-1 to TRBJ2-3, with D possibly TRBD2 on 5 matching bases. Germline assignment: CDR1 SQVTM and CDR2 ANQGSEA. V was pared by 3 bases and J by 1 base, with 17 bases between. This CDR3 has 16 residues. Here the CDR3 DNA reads TGCAGCGTTGAGGGGAGCAAGAGGGCGGGCACAGATACGCAGTATTTT. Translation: CSVEGSKRAGTDTQYF.

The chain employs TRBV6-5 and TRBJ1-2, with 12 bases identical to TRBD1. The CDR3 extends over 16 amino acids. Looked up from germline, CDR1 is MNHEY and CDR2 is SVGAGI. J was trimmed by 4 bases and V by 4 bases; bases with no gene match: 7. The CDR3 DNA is TGTGCCAGCAGTTCCACTGGGACAGGGGGCTTCTATGGCTACACCTTC. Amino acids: CASSSTGTGGFYGYTF.

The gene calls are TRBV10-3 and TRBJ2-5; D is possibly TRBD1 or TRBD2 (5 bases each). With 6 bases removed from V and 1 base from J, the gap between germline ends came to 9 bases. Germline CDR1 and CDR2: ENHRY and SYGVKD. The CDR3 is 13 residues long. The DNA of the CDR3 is TGTGCCATCAGGGGACGGACCCAAGAGACCCAGTACTTC. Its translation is CAIRGRTQETQYF.

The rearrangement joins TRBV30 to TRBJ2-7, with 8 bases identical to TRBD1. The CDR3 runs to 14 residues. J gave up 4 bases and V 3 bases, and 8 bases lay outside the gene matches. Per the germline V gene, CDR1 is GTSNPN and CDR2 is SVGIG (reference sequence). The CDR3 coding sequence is TGTGCCTGGAGCCGGGCAGGGGGCAGATACGAGCAGTACTTC. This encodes CAWSRAGGRYEQYF.

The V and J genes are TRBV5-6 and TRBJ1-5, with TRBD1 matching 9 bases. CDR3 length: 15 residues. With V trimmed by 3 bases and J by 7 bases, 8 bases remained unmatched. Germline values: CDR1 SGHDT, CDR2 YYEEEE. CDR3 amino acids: CASSYRGLAGQPQHF. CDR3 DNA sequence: TGTGCCAGCAGCTACAGGGGGCTGGCTGGGCAGCCCCAGCATTTT.

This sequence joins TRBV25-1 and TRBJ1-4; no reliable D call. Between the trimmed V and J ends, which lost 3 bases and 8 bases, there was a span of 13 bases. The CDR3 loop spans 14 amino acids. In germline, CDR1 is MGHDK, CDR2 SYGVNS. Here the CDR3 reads CASSEEIVSEKLFF. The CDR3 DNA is TGTGCCAGCAGTGAGGAGATCGTTTCGGAAAAACTGTTTTTT.

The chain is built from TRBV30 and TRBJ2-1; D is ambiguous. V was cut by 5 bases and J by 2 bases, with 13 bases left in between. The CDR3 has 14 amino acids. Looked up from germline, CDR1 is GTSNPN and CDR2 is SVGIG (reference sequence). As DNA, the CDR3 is TGTGCCTGGGGGGAAATCCCGACCTACAATGAGCAGTTCTTC. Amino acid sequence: CAWGEIPTYNEQFF.

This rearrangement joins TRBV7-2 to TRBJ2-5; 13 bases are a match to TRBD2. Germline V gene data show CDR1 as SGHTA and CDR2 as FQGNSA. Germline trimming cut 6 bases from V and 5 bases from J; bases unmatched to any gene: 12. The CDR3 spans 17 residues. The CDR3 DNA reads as TGTGCCAGCAGTCTAGGGGCACTAGCGGGGGGGCCCGAGACCCAGTACTTC. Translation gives CASSLGALAGGPETQYF.

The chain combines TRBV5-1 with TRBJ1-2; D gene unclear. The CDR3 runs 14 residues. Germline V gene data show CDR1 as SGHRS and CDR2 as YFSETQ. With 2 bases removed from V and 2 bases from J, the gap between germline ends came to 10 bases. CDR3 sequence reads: CASSFGSTNYGYTF. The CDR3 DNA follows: TGCGCCAGCAGCTTTGGCAGCACCAACTATGGCTACACCTTC. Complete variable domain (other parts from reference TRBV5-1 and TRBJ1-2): KAGVTQTPRYLIKTRGQQVTLSCSPISGHRSVSWYQQTPGQGLQFLFEYFSETQRNKGNFPGRFSGRQFSNSRSEMNVSTLELGDSALYLCASSFGSTNYGYTFGSGTRLTVV.

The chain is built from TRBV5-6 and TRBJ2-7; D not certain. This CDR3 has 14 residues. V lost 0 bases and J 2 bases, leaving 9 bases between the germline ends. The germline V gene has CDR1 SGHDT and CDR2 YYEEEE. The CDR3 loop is CASSLVGRAYEQYF. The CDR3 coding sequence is TGTGCCAGCAGCTTGGTGGGCAGAGCCTACGAGCAGTACTTC.

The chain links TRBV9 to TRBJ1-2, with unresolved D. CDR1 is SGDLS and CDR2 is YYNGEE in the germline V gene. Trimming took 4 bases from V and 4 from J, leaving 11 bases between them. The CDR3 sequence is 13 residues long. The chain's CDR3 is CASSSTLVYGYTF. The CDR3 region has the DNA TGTGCCAGCAGCAGCACCTTAGTCTATGGCTACACCTTC.

The CDR3 here is CASSVEGGYNEQFF. The CDR3 DNA is TGTGCCAGCAGTGTTGAGGGGGGATACAATGAGCAGTTCTTC. The gene calls are TRBV2 and TRBJ2-1, with D perhaps assigned TRBD1 or TRBD2 (6 bases each). V was pared by 4 bases and J by 4 bases, with 11 bases between. This CDR3 has 14 amino acids. In germline, CDR1 is SNHLY, CDR2 FYNNEI.

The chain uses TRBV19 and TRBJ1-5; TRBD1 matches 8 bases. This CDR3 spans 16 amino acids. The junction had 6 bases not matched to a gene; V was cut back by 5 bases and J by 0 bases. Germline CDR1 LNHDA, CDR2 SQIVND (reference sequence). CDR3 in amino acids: CASSGDRRYSNQPQHF. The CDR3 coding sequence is TGTGCCAGTAGTGGGGACAGGAGATATAGCAATCAGCCCCAGCATTTT.

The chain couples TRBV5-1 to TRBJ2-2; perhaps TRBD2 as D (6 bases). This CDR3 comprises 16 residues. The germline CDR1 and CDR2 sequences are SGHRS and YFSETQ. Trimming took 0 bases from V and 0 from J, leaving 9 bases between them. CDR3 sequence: CASSLVGGPNTGELFF. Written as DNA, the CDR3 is TGCGCCAGCAGCTTGGTGGGGGGACCGAACACCGGGGAGCTGTTTTTT.

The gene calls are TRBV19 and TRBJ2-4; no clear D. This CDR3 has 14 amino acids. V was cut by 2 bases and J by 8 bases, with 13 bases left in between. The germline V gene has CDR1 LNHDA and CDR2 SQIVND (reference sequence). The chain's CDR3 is CASSIRRVRDIQYF. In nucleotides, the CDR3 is TGTGCCAGTAGTATAAGAAGGGTGAGAGACATTCAGTACTTC.

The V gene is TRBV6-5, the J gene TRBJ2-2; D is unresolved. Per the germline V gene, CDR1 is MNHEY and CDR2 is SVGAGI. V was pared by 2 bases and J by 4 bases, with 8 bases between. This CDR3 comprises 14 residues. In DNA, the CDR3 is TGTGCCAGCAGTTACCCGGGTAGCACCGGGGAGCTGTTTTTT. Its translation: CASSYPGSTGELFF.

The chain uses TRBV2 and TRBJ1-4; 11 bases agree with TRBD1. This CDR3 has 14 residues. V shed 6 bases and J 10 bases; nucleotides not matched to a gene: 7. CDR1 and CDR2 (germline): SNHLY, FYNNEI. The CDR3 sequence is CASRPGQGAGKLFF. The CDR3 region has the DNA TGTGCCAGCAGGCCCGGACAGGGGGCGGGAAAACTGTTTTTT. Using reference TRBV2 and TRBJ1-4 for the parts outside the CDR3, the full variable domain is EPEVTQTPSHQVTQMGQEVILRCVPISNHLYFYWYRQILGQKVEFLVSFYNNEISEKSEIFDDQFSVERPDGSNFTLKIRSTKLEDSAMYFCASRPGQGAGKLFFGSGTQLSVL.

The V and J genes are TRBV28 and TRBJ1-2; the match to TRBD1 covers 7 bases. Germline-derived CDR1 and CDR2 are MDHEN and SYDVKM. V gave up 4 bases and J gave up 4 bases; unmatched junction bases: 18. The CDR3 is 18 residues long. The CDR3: CASSSTRGRGSGLYGYTF. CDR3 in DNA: TGTGCCAGCAGTTCGACAAGGGGGCGCGGGTCAGGTCTCTATGGCTACACCTTC.

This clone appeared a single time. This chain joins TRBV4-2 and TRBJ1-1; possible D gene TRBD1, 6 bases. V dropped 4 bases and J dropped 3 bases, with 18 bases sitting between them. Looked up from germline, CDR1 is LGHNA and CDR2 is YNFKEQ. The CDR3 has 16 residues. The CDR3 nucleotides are TGTGCCAGCAGCCCGGCGGCAGGGGAATTTGACACTGAAGCTTTCTTT. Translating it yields CASSPAAGEFDTEAFF.

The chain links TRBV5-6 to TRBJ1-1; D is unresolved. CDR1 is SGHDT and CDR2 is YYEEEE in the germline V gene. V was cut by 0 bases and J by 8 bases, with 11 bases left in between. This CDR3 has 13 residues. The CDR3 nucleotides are TGTGCCAGCAGCTTGGGGTTTGTCACGGAAGCTTTCTTT. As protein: CASSLGFVTEAFF.